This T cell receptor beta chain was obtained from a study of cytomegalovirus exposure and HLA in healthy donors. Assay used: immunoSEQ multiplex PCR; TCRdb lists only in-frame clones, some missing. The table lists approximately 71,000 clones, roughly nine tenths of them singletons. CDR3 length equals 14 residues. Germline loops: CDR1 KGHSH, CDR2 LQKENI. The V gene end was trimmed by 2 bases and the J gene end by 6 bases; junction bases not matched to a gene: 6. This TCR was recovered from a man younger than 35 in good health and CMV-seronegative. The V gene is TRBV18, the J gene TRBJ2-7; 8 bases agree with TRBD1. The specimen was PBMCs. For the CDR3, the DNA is TGTGCCAGCTCACCAAGGAACAGGGGGGTCGAGCAGTACTTC. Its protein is CASSPRNRGVEQYF.